The clone carrying this T cell receptor (beta chain) has only a few counts. Its target is unknown. There were TCR beta CDR3 regions amplified from RNA transcripts. The HTBI primer set drove a first-round RT-PCR of the TCR CDR3. One entry per CDR3 protein, called by TCRdb with MiXCR from the multiplex PCR reads. Found here are 600,000 or so distinct CDR3 sequences, approximately 14% of them singletons; the top ten hold 7.1%. With V trimmed by 7 bases and J by 3 bases, 10 bases remained unmatched. Germline V lookup: CDR1 MNHNS, CDR2 SASEGT. This CDR3 is 15 amino acids long. Ophthalmopathy patients had Clinical Activity Score at least 3, NOSPECS grade at least 4, duration under 3 months. PBMCs were derived from about 10 ml fresh peripheral blood. These data originate in a study of T cells in Graves' hyperthyroidism and ophthalmopathy. About the study: Peripheral blood was acquired at first diagnosis, ahead of any therapy whatsoever. Points from the study as a whole: Blood also contained most expanded thyroid clonotypes above 0.001.

Sequencing was performed on blood. The TCR originated in a woman younger than 30 with Graves' ophthalmopathy. The gene calls are TRBV6-1 and TRBJ2-7, with 9 bases aligning to TRBD1. This chain's CDR3 is CASTPGGTGSYEQYF. In DNA form, the CDR3 reads TGTGCCAGCACCCCGGGCGGGACAGGGAGCTACGAGCAGTACTTC.